The table lists the clone carrying this T cell receptor (beta chain) with many counts. As yet, its antigen is unknown. TCRdb used MiXCR to call clones anew from the PCR reads. The sample includes fewer than 20,000 clones, roughly 24% of them seen just once. This CDR3 is built from 17 residues. Trimming took 4 bases from V and 0 from J, leaving 13 bases between them. The germline CDR1 and CDR2 sequences are MNHEY and SVGEGT. The data belong to a study of metastatic and nonmetastatic thyroid tumors. About the study: From malignant and benign thyroid patients, repertoires in blood and in tumor or nodule tissue were compared.

Study-level points and caveats: In blood and tumor, TCR beta diversity was reportedly significantly higher in malignant thyroid tumors than in benign nodules.

None of the patients had undergone any treatment ahead of thyroid surgery. The origin of this receptor is a female donor with papillary thyroid cancer or a benign thyroid nodule (not recorded which). Some clones in this sample may be carry-over from other donors' samples. V and J are TRBV6-2 or TRBV6-3 and TRBJ2-6; perhaps D is TRBD1 or TRBD2 (5 bases each). Sequenced: adjacent normal tissue. The CDR3 DNA reads as TGTGCCAGCAGTTCTCGGCAGGGAGTCTCTGGGGCCAACGTCCTGACTTTC. This translates into CASSSRQGVSGANVLTF.